This TCR beta chain was captured by sequencing in a study of identical twins. Study-level results: The analysis was cross-sectional rather than longitudinal within donors.

Germline loops: CDR1 LGHDT, CDR2 YNNKEL (reference sequence). There are 19 residues in the CDR3. The junction had 6 bases not matched to a gene; V was cut back by 0 bases and J by 0 bases. Everyone who gave samples was a healthy Caucasian. As regards this clonotype: Its cognate antigen is unknown.

In TCRdb, the 5' RACE reads were re-called with MiXCR into one record per CDR3 protein. The sample consists of about 210,000 distinct CDR3 sequences, around 10% of them appearing once. The receptor was isolated from a woman in her late teens or twenties in good health. The chain employs TRBV3-1 and TRBJ2-1; 12 bases are a match to TRBD2. Sequencing was carried out using memory (CD45RO+) T cells sorted from blood. The CDR3 loop is CASSQEVGLAGNSYNEQFF. The DNA for the CDR3 is TGTGCCAGCAGCCAAGAAGTTGGACTAGCGGGAAACTCCTACAATGAGCAGTTCTTC.